A single sample is the source of the 8 T cell receptor beta chains below, sequenced in a study of monozygotic twins with inflammatory bowel disease. TCRdb reprocessed the 5' RACE reads, with one entry per CDR3 protein and no DNA. The repertoire table contains over 110,000 distinct CDR3 sequences. Sequencing was performed on blood. Receptors originate from a human donor with ulcerative colitis or Crohn's disease, or a healthy co-twin of an affected twin (not recorded which).

This chain connects TRBV5-6 to TRBJ2-7. This CDR3 is 13 amino acids long. Per the germline V gene, CDR1 is SGHDT and CDR2 is YYEEEE. The CDR3 sequence: CASSLVPRYEQYF.

The rearrangement links TRBV4-1 to TRBJ2-3; TCRdb proposes TRBD1, but this gene call is untestable without DNA. Germline V lookup: CDR1 MGHRA, CDR2 YSYEKL. This CDR3 has 16 residues. The CDR3 here is CASSHSGTGSTDTQYF.

The chain employs TRBV20-1 and TRBJ2-1; TCRdb names TRBD1, which stays unverified in the absence of DNA. Germline V gene data show CDR1 as DFQATT and CDR2 as SNEGSKA (reference sequence). CDR3 length: 17 residues. The CDR3: CSAPKARGRGGYNEQFF.

This rearrangement joins TRBV6-5 to TRBJ1-6. The CDR3 covers 15 residues. Per the germline V gene, CDR1 is MNHEY and CDR2 is SVGAGI. The CDR3 reads CASSYTTVYNSPLHF.

The CDR3 spells CAGTSGEETQYF. This chain uses TRBV30 with TRBJ2-5; the D call of TRBD2 rests on TCRdb alone, since no DNA is present to check it. This CDR3 spans 12 amino acids. The V gene's germline CDR1 is GTSNPN and CDR2 SVGIG (reference sequence).

The chain recombines TRBV6-6 with TRBJ1-1. The CDR3 spans 12 residues. CDR1 MNHNY and CDR2 SVGAGI come from the germline V gene (reference sequence). The CDR3 loop reads CASSFSTAEDFF.

This chain joins TRBV9 and TRBJ2-6. Germline lookup yields CDR1 SGDLS and CDR2 YYNGEE. This CDR3 is 17 amino acids long. This CDR3 is CASTIGGSSSGANVLTF.

The rearrangement links TRBV21-1 to TRBJ2-7; TCRdb indicates TRBD1, and absent DNA this call remains unverified. TRBV21-1 is described as a pseudogene. The CDR3 runs 18 residues. CDR3 residues: CASSKAPETGFSSYEQYF.